This TCR beta chain was sequenced during a study of cytomegalovirus exposure and HLA in healthy donors (dated by TCRdb to about 2017). Study-level background: An earlier analysis of some 600 of the donors reported around 280 Gb of sequence data and around 100 million unique TCR beta sequences obtained from around 190 million T cells. Roughly 300 gigabases of sequencing data and 70 million to 95 million unique TCR sequences made up an early release that covered around 640 HLA-typed donors. Of the roughly 400 genotyped donors, approximately 80% were placed in the genetic ancestry cluster associated with self-reported Caucasian donors. The study aimed to test whether signatures of past pathogen exposure could be identified by cataloging public T cell receptors. The study used immunosequencing to profile the T cell repertoires of approximately 640 subjects and linked those repertoires to cytomegalovirus serostatus. A separate validation cohort of roughly 120 different subjects was used in addition to the 666-subject first cohort. To predict cytomegalovirus infection status, the study combined high-throughput TCR immunosequencing, statistical association of individual TCRs with disease status, and machine learning. To study patterns of TCR occurrence, a later analysis re-analyzed previously published TCR beta repertoires from more than 550 donors and added high-resolution HLA genotyping. In the later analysis, no new phenotypic data were used to find candidate immune exposures; instead, reliance was placed on TCR beta sequences and their occurrence across donors. To decide whether each TCR beta V gene segment behaved as functional or pseudogenic, an earlier analysis of some 540 of the donors relied on high-throughput TCR beta sequencing. Donor age, sex, ethnicity and CMV serostatus were compiled alongside the repertoire data. In a later genetic analysis, genome-wide SNP genotypes for about three fifths of the roughly 670 donors were used, and that subset was treated as a discovery cohort. All discovery cohort repertoires had been generated on a single sequencing platform. Both class I and class II loci were covered by HLA typing, at four-digit resolution. Typing coverage varied by locus: roughly 629-640 donors for A, B, C, DRB1 and DQB1; under 550 for DQA1; approximately 570 for DPA1; more than 450 for DPB1. Because of strong linkage in the cohort, roughly five DR-DQ haplotypes were treated as single units for association and clustering. Among a few hundred genotyped donors of the cohort, an average of around 240,000 unique TCR beta nucleotide sequences were sequenced per donor, 15% to 20% of them non-productive. What the research found in general, with its limitations: In a later genetic analysis, fewer N-insertions in productive TCRs were reported among donors in an Asian-associated ancestry cluster than the roughly 700-donor mean. In a later analysis, HLA-associated TCR beta chains were found to be more clonally expanded and to have lower generation probabilities than equally common non-associated chains. When HLA alleles, especially DR and DQ, strongly co-occurred, attributing TCR associations to individual alleles was difficult. Specific HLA alleles were associated with around 18,000 TCR beta sequences at a false discovery rate of 0.05 in a later analysis. The earlier analysis of 450 to 700 of the donors excluded some 16 rarely observed V segments, including chromosome 9 orphons, because counts were too low. The classifier was reported to diagnose cytomegalovirus status with high specificity and sensitivity in both the original and validation cohorts. An association between a missense DCLRE1C variant and V-gene and J-gene trimming of TCR beta chains was found in a later genetic analysis and replicated in an independent cohort. A later analysis found that TCR association rates varied across HLA loci, with DRB1 alleles showing the most associated TCRs and HLA-C alleles the fewest. The sequencing pipeline was judged likely to have produced a cluster of highly shared sequence variants as a technical artifact. In vitro tests confirmed that a few of the cytomegalovirus-associated TCR beta chains recognize cytomegalovirus antigens. It was suggested by the authors that the approach could potentially be generalized to other disease states and immunological phenotypes. Sequencing depth was assumed to be roughly uniform across donors in the presence/absence analyses, though that assumption may not hold. A further reported finding was that TCR beta sequences accurately predicted the HLA-A and HLA-B alleles for most subjects in the first cohort. CMV serostatus was the only immune exposure information available for the cohort. Because HLA typing was unavailable for some donors at each locus, only the typed subset was used in association tests. According to a later analysis, most CMV-associated TCR beta chains appeared to be HLA-restricted, and the HLA associations seemed to be driven largely by CMV exposure. According to a later analysis, parvovirus B19, influenza, CMV and Epstein-Barr virus appeared linked to several top co-occurrence clusters. Some IMGT-functional V segments, including TRBV6-2 and TRBV6-3, could not be told apart with the 87-base-pair reads, so those segments were excluded. The study gave a list of roughly 150 TCR beta chains associated with cytomegalovirus. While some public TCRs were present in many individuals, most TCR sequences turned up only very rarely across donors. Broadly in line with IMGT annotations, most TCR beta V segments showed up in productive rearrangements about 87% or about 30% of the time in an earlier analysis of about 500 of the donors. Correlated functional status among segregating V segments might be attributable to linkage disequilibrium, but an unknown experimental factor could not be ruled out. Only TCR beta chains were sequenced in this cohort, and the absence of alpha or paired-chain data limited detectable features.

Trimming takes 10 bases from V and 8 bases from J, and the germline ends sit 11 bases apart. Reading the germline V gene (reference sequence) gives CDR1 LNHDA and CDR2 SQIVND. The CDR3 numbers 10 residues from cysteine through phenylalanine. Only the CDR3 part of the read is kept: 30 bases, read in frame from the first base. The library relied on the immunoSEQ multiplex PCR assay. For the multiplex PCR, a mixture combining 60 forward primers for TCR Vbeta segments and 13 reverse primers for TCR Jbeta segments was used. A multiplex PCR assay on genomic DNA amplified the CDR3 region of rearranged TCR beta genes. On the Illumina HiSeq System, the amplified TCR beta libraries were sequenced as 87-base-pair reads. The published analysis was carried out like this. A later analysis counted about 82 million unique TCR beta chains across the 500 to 850 repertoires, and some 12 million of these chains were shared by at least two donors. A nearest-neighbor algorithm error-corrected the raw reads and collapsed the reads into unique sequences, merging closely related sequences to remove PCR and sequencing errors. CDR3 sequences were aligned to IMGT reference sequences to assign V, D and J gene segments. For a sequence to be retained, a match of at least six nucleotides was required to both a V gene segment and a J gene segment. Rearrangements were classified as productive when the CDR3 lacked stop codons and remained in frame with V and J, and all other rearrangements were classified as non-productive. CDR3 was defined by IMGT convention, running from the second conserved V-encoded cysteine to the conserved J-encoded phenylalanine. In an earlier analysis of some 550 of the donors, sequences lacking an unambiguous match to a single V gene segment were excluded. In an earlier analysis of a few hundred of the donors, a V segment was called functional when productive rearrangements were above 56.7%, and segregating when the standard deviation between donors exceeded 5%. To diagnose cytomegalovirus status from the catalog of TCR beta chain sequences, a statistical classification framework was built. A later analysis assigned V and J genes by comparing TCR nucleotide sequences with IMGT/GENE-DB human TR gene sequences. The TCRdist pipeline was used in a later analysis to assign CDR3 sequences and most-parsimonious VDJ recombination scenarios. A later analysis defined each TCR beta chain by its CDR3 amino acid sequence plus V-gene family, and excluded reads lacking a unique V-gene family. In a later analysis, a few hundred highly shared, low-generation-probability nucleotide sequences were removed to address suspected cross-contamination and a sequencing artifact. In a later analysis, a clonal expansion index for each public chain was calculated from normalized within-repertoire ranks of inferred template counts. A later analysis computed generation probabilities with a VDJ recombination model fitted to out-of-frame rearrangements, and checked the results against IGoR. In a later analysis, hypergeometric tests were used to score TCR-TCR, TCR-HLA and TCR-CMV co-occurrence, with a repertoire-size bias correction applied to TCR pairs. In a later analysis, false discovery rates were estimated by permuting HLA or CMV assignments 20 times. A later analysis grouped co-occurring TCRs with DBSCAN, adding TCRdist sequence similarity when clustering within HLA-allele-positive subsets. Co-occurrence clustering excluded repertoires with fewer than 30,000 or more than 120,000 public chains, plus five with anomalous nucleotide sharing. TCRdb limited this immuneACCESS table to in-frame rearrangements with V and J called. A share of clones is missing; checked studies link under half to unresolved V genes, and the rest is unexplained. For V, J and clone size, that table is used; D and trimming come from the DNA. In this sample the table shows hundreds of thousands of clones, 76% of which occur a single time. The top ten constitute 0.63% of the sample.

The cohort consisted of 650 to 850 healthy bone marrow donors. At the time of sampling, all cohort members were nominally healthy, though unrecorded immune exposures were likely present. The donor tested CMV seronegative, placing the donor among the approximately 360 seronegative members of the cohort. A peripheral blood sample was provided by each donor, and peripheral blood mononuclear cells were used for TCR beta sequencing. The Qiagen DNeasy Blood Extraction Kit was used to extract genomic DNA from the blood cell samples. As regards this clone: The antigen it binds to is not known. No qualities accompany the bases; no much larger clone lies one base away.

This receptor was taken from a man between 18 and 35 years old in good health and CMV-seronegative. The rearranged segments are TRBV19 and TRBJ1-2; perhaps TRBD1 is the D gene, with 5 bases matching. The sample was PBMCs. The CDR3 region has the sequence CAKQADGYTF. The sequenced DNA: TGTGCCAAACAGGCAGACGGCTACACCTTC. This CDR3, with the reference TRBV19 and TRBJ1-2 proteins standing in past its ends, gives the full variable domain DGGITQSPKYLFRKEGQNVTLSCEQNLNHDAMYWYRQDPGQGLRLIYYSQIVNDFQKGDIAEGYSVSREKKESFPLTVTSAQKNPTAFYLCAKQADGYTFGSGTRLTVV.